This TCR beta chain originates from a study of blood T cell repertoires in COVID-19. Study information: The origin of the acute and convalescent COVID-19 samples was the United States, Italy and Spain. T cells, B-cell-depleted T cells, or PBMCs supplied cDNA or gDNA.

Unmatched junction bases numbered 6, after V lost 1 base and J lost 10 bases. From germline, CDR1 is SGDLS and CDR2 YYNGEE. The CDR3 is made up of 14 amino acids. How the authors handled the data: Estimates of nucleated cell counts were drawn from the amplification of reference gene primers. TCRdb's table, derived via immunoSEQ multiplex PCR, lists solely in-frame clones and lacks some. Clone size and the V and J calls come from that table; the DNA yielded D and trimming. The table includes 35,000 to 50,000 clones, around three quarters detected once. This chain links TRBV9 with TRBJ2-1; 9 nucleotides align to TRBD2. Sequences were obtained from peripheral blood. This TCR came from a man aged 80 or over with acute or convalescent COVID-19. This CDR3 reads CASSVRLAEGEQFF. CDR3 nucleotides: TGTGCCAGCAGCGTACGACTAGCGGAAGGGGAGCAGTTCTTC.